This TCR beta chain originates from a study of T cell responses to AZD1222 COVID-19 vaccine. V shed 1 base and J shed 0 bases, with 19 bases lying between them. The CDR3 is made up of 18 amino acids. CDR1 and CDR2 (germline): SEHNR, FQNEAQ (reference sequence). In regard to this clone: Antigen specificity is unknown.

Data came from immunoSEQ multiplex PCR; TCRdb stores just in-frame clones and leaves some out. Found here are 140,000 to 150,000 clones, 85% to 95% of them singletons; the top ten hold 2.5% to 3%. Points from the study as a whole: Across the whole spike, CD4 TCRs peaked at regions 160-218 and 743-854.

The origin of this receptor is an adult in good health. The V gene is TRBV7-9, the J gene TRBJ2-7; D might be TRBD2 (6 bases). The sample in question was peripheral blood, obtained on day 0 of MenACWY control vaccination. The CDR3, as DNA: TGTGCCAGCAGCTTAGGGAGGGGAGCTGCCTATCTCTCCTACGAGCAGTACTTC. Its protein is CASSLGRGAAYLSYEQYF.